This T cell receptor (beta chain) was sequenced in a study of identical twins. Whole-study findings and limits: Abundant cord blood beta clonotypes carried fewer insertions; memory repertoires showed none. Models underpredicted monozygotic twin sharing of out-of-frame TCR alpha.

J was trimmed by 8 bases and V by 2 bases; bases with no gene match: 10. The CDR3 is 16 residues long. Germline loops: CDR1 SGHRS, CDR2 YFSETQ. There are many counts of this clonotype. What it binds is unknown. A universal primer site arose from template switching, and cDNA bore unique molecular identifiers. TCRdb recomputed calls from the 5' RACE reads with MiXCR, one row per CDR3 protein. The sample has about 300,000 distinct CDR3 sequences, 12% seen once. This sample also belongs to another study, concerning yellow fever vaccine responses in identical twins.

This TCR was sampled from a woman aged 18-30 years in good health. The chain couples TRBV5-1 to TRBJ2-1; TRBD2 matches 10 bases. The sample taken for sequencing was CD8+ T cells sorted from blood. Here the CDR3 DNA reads TGCGCCAGCAGCTTCCGCCCTACTAGCGGGACTGATGAGCAGTTCTTC. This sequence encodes CASSFRPTSGTDEQFF.